These T cell receptor beta chains were read from a single sample in a study of shared clonotypes between healthy human individuals. This table comes from immunoSEQ multiplex PCR, and its TCRdb copy is limited to in-frame clones, with some not included. The sample contains about 1,900,000 clones, about 95% of which appear only once. Sequencing was carried out using naive CD8+ T cells sorted from blood. These receptors were obtained from a man younger than 35 in good health. Each CDR3 is given with its conserved first and last residue. A D gene is named only where the DNA matches it firmly. Where a row states a size, it is once, few, many or the class of an expanded clone; other rows omit it.

size	D	J	V	CDR3	DNA
once	.	TRBJ1-2	TRBV30	CAWSEWTEKRGLYGYTF	TGTGCCTGGAGTGAATGGACAGAGAAGAGAGGATTATATGGCTACACCTTC
.	.	TRBJ1-3	TRBV30	CAWSADSSSGNTIYF	TGTGCCTGGAGTGCGGACAGTTCCTCTGGAAACACCATATATTTT
few	TRBD1	TRBJ1-6	TRBV30	CAWSSTGQGNSPLHF	TGTGCCTGGAGTTCCACCGGACAGGGAAATTCACCCCTCCACTTT
.	.	TRBJ2-7	TRBV27	CASSFSGGSGGYEQYF	TGTGCCAGCAGTTTTTCAGGAGGTTCTGGAGGCTACGAGCAGTACTTC
.	TRBD2	TRBJ2-1	TRBV19	CASSASGISYNEQFF	TGTGCCAGTAGTGCCAGCGGGATCTCCTACAATGAGCAGTTCTTC
.	.	TRBJ2-4	TRBV7-9	CASSPTRSVTLAKNIQYF	TGTGCCAGCAGCCCCACCCGGTCCGTGACTTTAGCCAAAAACATTCAGTACTTC
.	.	TRBJ1-6	TRBV13	CASSLGGPSYNSPLHF	TGTGCCAGCAGCTTGGGGGGTCCCTCCTATAATTCACCCCTCCACTTT
.	.	TRBJ1-1	TRBV20-1	CSASSPSSF	TGCAGTGCTAGTTCTCCCTCATCCTTT
.	.	TRBJ2-7	TRBV27	CASSSSQDLTYEQYF	TGTGCCAGCAGTTCAAGCCAGGACTTAACCTACGAGCAGTACTTC
.	TRBD2	TRBJ2-2	TRBV7-9	CASSGWDYANTGELFF	TGTGCCAGCAGCGGGTGGGACTACGCGAACACCGGGGAGCTGTTTTTT
.	TRBD2	TRBJ2-2	TRBV7-2	CASRGEGQGTGELFF	TGTGCCAGCCGGGGGGAGGGCCAGGGAACCGGGGAGCTGTTTTTT
few	TRBD1	TRBJ1-2	TRBV7-9	CASSLGPGTGDNYGYTF	TGTGCCAGCAGCTTGGGTCCCGGGACAGGTGATAACTATGGCTACACCTTC
.	TRBD1	TRBJ2-7	TRBV7-2	CASSWGQGAYEQYF	TGTGCCAGCAGCTGGGGACAGGGGGCCTACGAGCAGTACTTC
.	.	TRBJ2-5	TRBV5-4	CASSLGRETQYF	TGTGCCAGCAGCTTGGGACGGGAGACCCAGTACTTC
.	TRBD1	TRBJ1-5	TRBV27	CASSLLGQGRPQHF	TGTGCCAGCAGTTTACTGGGACAGGGTCGACCCCAGCATTTT
.	.	TRBJ2-7	TRBV5-1	CASSLSQHYEQYF	TGCGCCAGCAGCTTAAGTCAGCACTACGAGCAGTACTTC
.	TRBD2	TRBJ2-3	TRBV19	CASSRTSGADTQYF	TGTGCCAGTAGTAGGACTAGTGGGGCAGATACGCAGTATTTT
.	TRBD2	TRBJ2-2	TRBV6-5	CATLTGGTGELFF	TGTGCCACCCTGACGGGGGGGACCGGGGAGCTGTTTTTT
.	.	TRBJ1-1	TRBV6-1	CASIETGPVYHAFF	TGTGCCAGCATCGAAACGGGACCGGTATACCACGCTTTCTTT
few	.	TRBJ1-1	TRBV7-8	CASSLMNTEAFF	TGTGCCAGCAGCTTAATGAACACTGAAGCTTTCTTT
.	.	TRBJ2-1	TRBV28	CASSQINNEQFF	TGTGCCAGCAGTCAAATTAACAATGAGCAGTTCTTC
.	.	TRBJ2-3	TRBV9	CASSVASEADTQYF	TGTGCCAGCAGCGTAGCTTCAGAGGCAGATACGCAGTATTTT
.	.	TRBJ1-2	TRBV15	CATSRDRGDYGYTF	TGTGCCACCAGCAGAGATCGGGGGGACTATGGCTACACCTTC
.	TRBD2	TRBJ2-7	TRBV7-7	CASYGTSGRVPSYEQYF	TGTGCTAGCTACGGGACTAGCGGGAGAGTCCCCTCCTACGAGCAGTACTTC
.	TRBD2	TRBJ2-7	TRBV28	CASSFPGTSGFHTTYEQYF	TGTGCCAGCAGTTTTCCCGGGACTAGCGGATTCCACACTACCTACGAGCAGTACTTC
.	.	TRBJ1-4	TRBV4-3	CASSQGSDEKLFF	TGCGCCAGCAGCCAAGGGTCCGACGAAAAACTGTTTTTT
.	TRBD2	TRBJ2-7	TRBV5-6	CASSQTSDEQYF	TGTGCCAGCAGCCAGACTAGCGACGAGCAGTACTTC
.	.	TRBJ1-4	TRBV11-2	CASSLGEKLFF	TGTGCCAGCAGCTTAGGCGAAAAACTGTTTTTT
.	.	TRBJ2-7	TRBV27	CASSFSEGPLSYEQYF	TGTGCCAGCAGTTTTTCGGAGGGCCCTCTGTCCTACGAGCAGTACTTC
few	.	TRBJ1-1	TRBV9	CASSVKGQNTEAFF	TGTGCCAGCAGCGTAAAAGGACAGAACACTGAAGCTTTCTTT
.	.	TRBJ1-1	TRBV27	CASRAMRATEAFF	TGTGCCAGCAGAGCCATGAGGGCCACTGAAGCTTTCTTT
.	.	TRBJ1-1	TRBV5-6	CASSSVQAFSLVYTEAFF	TGTGCCAGCAGCTCGGTCCAGGCGTTTAGTCTTGTGTACACTGAAGCTTTCTTT
.	TRBD1	TRBJ2-2	TRBV6-5	CASSSPGQGFTGELFF	TGTGCCAGCAGTTCCCCGGGACAGGGATTCACCGGGGAGCTGTTTTTT
.	TRBD1	TRBJ2-3	TRBV15	CATSRDPGTESTDTQYF	TGTGCCACCAGCAGAGATCCAGGGACAGAGAGCACAGATACGCAGTATTTT
.	.	TRBJ2-7	TRBV7-9	CASSLAGSYEQYF	TGTGCCAGCAGCTTAGCGGGGTCCTACGAGCAGTACTTC